These 16 T cell receptor beta chains share one sample of origin, sequenced in a study of cytomegalovirus exposure and HLA in healthy donors. This PCR relied on a set of 60 Vbeta primers and 13 Jbeta primers. Profiled with immunoSEQ multiplex PCR; TCRdb holds only in-frame clones, not every one. The sample lists approximately 100,000 clones, roughly 85% occurring once. The sequenced material came from PBMCs. The receptors stem from a man aged 30 to 45 in good health and CMV-seronegative.

The V call is TRBV19, the J call TRBJ1-2, with a tentative D call TRBD1 (5 bases). Germline V gene lookup returns CDR1 LNHDA and CDR2 SQIVND (reference sequence). V shed 6 bases and J shed 0 bases, with 14 bases lying between them. The CDR3 runs to 15 residues. CDR3 in amino acids: CASRKKGAANYGYTF. The CDR3 DNA reads as TGTGCCAGTAGGAAGAAAGGGGCCGCTAACTATGGCTACACCTTC.

The chain combines TRBV18 with TRBJ1-5; D gene unclear. From germline, CDR1 is KGHSH and CDR2 LQKENI. V was trimmed by 5 bases and J by 5 bases, leaving 10 bases between them. The CDR3 contains 13 residues. CDR3 residues: CASSLVPDQPQHF. The CDR3 DNA reads as TGTGCCAGCTCATTGGTTCCAGATCAGCCCCAGCATTTT.

The chain links TRBV10-1 to TRBJ1-5; D is undetermined. V was cut by 9 bases and J by 4 bases, with 19 bases left in between. The CDR3 runs 15 residues. Germline V gene lookup returns CDR1 WNHNN and CDR2 SYGVQD (reference sequence). The CDR3 loop reads CARWLFRGENQPQHF. The DNA for the CDR3 is TGCGCCAGATGGCTTTTCCGAGGCGAAAATCAGCCCCAGCATTTT.

The chain has TRBV5-1 and TRBJ2-7; 9 bases match TRBD1. The V segment lost 2 bases and the J segment 5 bases; nucleotides outside the gene matches: 8. The CDR3 runs to 15 residues. Germline lookup yields CDR1 SGHRS and CDR2 YFSETQ. CDR3 sequence: CASSLAGTGIDEQYF. The DNA for the CDR3 is TGCGCCAGCAGCTTAGCCGGGACAGGGATCGACGAGCAGTACTTC.

The V gene is TRBV10-3, the J gene TRBJ2-1; 12 positions match TRBD2. The CDR3 has 15 amino acids. The J segment lost 8 bases and the V segment lost 6 bases, leaving 8 bases of the junction unmatched. The germline V gene has CDR1 ENHRY and CDR2 SYGVKD. The CDR3 nucleotides read TGTGCCATCAGCCGTAGACTAGCGGGAGATGATGAGCAGTTCTTC. Residues: CAISRRLAGDDEQFF.

V and J are TRBV29-1 and TRBJ1-1; TRBD1 aligns across 8 bases. CDR1 SQVTM and CDR2 ANQGSEA come from the germline V gene. The CDR3 has 14 residues. J lost 6 bases, V lost 4 bases, and 10 bases had no gene match. CDR3 region: CSVALENRGSEAFF. CDR3 nucleotide sequence: TGCAGCGTTGCCCTAGAGAACAGGGGGTCTGAAGCTTTCTTT. Full variable domain (outside the CDR3, taken from reference TRBV29-1 and TRBJ1-1): SAVISQKPSRDICQRGTSLTIQCQVDSQVTMMFWYRQQPGQSLTLIATANQGSEATYESGFVIDKFPISRPNLTFSTLTVSNMSPEDSSIYLCSVALENRGSEAFFGQGTRLTVV.

The sample holds a few counts of this clone. The gene calls are TRBV5-1 and TRBJ2-7, with 7 nucleotides matching TRBD1. CDR1 is SGHRS, CDR2 YFSETQ, per germline. The junction had 8 bases not matched to a gene; V was cut back by 5 bases and J by 0 bases. The CDR3 covers 15 residues. The CDR3 is CASSPDRVVSYEQYF. CDR3 DNA: TGCGCCAGCAGTCCTGACAGGGTCGTCTCCTACGAGCAGTACTTC.

This sequence joins TRBV10-3 and TRBJ1-5; perhaps TRBD1 as D (6 bases). Germline CDR1 reads ENHRY; CDR2 reads SYGVKD. The CDR3 consists of 12 residues. Trimming stripped 7 bases from V and 4 bases from J, with 8 bases between. DNA for the CDR3: TGTGCCATCAAACAGGGAAATCAGCCCCAGCATTTT. Translation: CAIKQGNQPQHF.

The chain carries TRBV28 and TRBJ2-3, with D uncertain. Trimming took off 4 bases at V and 1 base at J, with 9 bases between the two ends. The germline CDR1 and CDR2 sequences are MDHEN and SYDVKM. The CDR3 consists of 14 residues. CDR3 in DNA: TGTGCCAGCAGTTACGAGTTAGGCACAGATACGCAGTATTTT. This translates into CASSYELGTDTQYF.

This chain links TRBV5-6 with TRBJ2-3, with 8 bases that match TRBD1. The CDR3 covers 15 residues. After removal of 4 bases from V and 0 bases from J, the junction contained 4 bases not matched to a gene. From germline, CDR1 is SGHDT and CDR2 YYEEEE. The CDR3 reads CASSVGQESTDTQYF. The CDR3 DNA sequence: TGTGCCAGCAGCGTGGGACAGGAGAGCACAGATACGCAGTATTTT.

The chain couples TRBV28 to TRBJ2-4, with 9 bases that match TRBD2. The CDR3 is 13 residues long. Germline values: CDR1 MDHEN, CDR2 SYDVKM. Trimming took 3 bases from V and 8 from J; bases not matched to a gene: 2. The chain's CDR3 is CASSLGGRDIQYF. In DNA form, the CDR3 reads TGTGCCAGCAGTTTGGGCGGGAGGGACATTCAGTACTTC.

This chain connects TRBV7-2 to TRBJ2-7, with D tentatively TRBD1 (6 bases). The germline gives CDR1 SGHTA, CDR2 FQGNSA. The V and J ends lost 1 base and 0 bases respectively, with 19 bases between them. The CDR3 spans 18 residues. This CDR3 reads CASSLGVGATSSSYEQYF. The CDR3 DNA sequence: TGTGCCAGCAGCTTAGGAGTGGGGGCGACTTCTAGCTCCTACGAGCAGTACTTC.

V gene TRBV30 combines with J gene TRBJ2-2; a weak D match, TRBD1 (6 bases). The V end lost 7 bases, the J end lost 4 bases, and 13 bases lay between the germline ends. Germline CDR1 reads GTSNPN; CDR2 reads SVGIG (reference sequence). The CDR3 spans 13 residues. CDR3 residues: CASNRVGTGELFF. The CDR3 region has the DNA TGTGCCTCTAACAGGGTAGGCACCGGGGAGCTGTTTTTT.

The chain links TRBV18 to TRBJ1-5, with TRBD1 matching 7 bases. The germline V gene has CDR1 KGHSH and CDR2 LQKENI. The CDR3 has 14 amino acids. V lost 5 bases to trimming and J lost 7 bases; unmatched junction nucleotides: 8. The CDR3 reads CASSADRVIQPQHF. For the CDR3, the DNA is TGTGCCAGCTCAGCAGACAGGGTAATCCAGCCCCAGCATTTT.

The chain has TRBV7-2 and TRBJ1-3; 9 nucleotides agree with TRBD1. Germline CDR1 and CDR2: SGHTA and FQGNSA. This CDR3 is 16 amino acids long. Trimming took 5 bases from V and 3 from J; bases not matched to a gene: 8. CDR3 coding DNA: TGTGCCAGCAGCCCACAGGGGGCCTTAGGTGGAAACACCATATATTTT. As protein: CASSPQGALGGNTIYF.

The V gene is TRBV7-9, the J gene TRBJ2-7, with D unclear. Per the germline V gene, CDR1 is SEHNR and CDR2 is FQNEAQ (reference sequence). The CDR3 spans 11 residues. V lost 4 bases and J lost 4, with 5 bases in between. The DNA for the CDR3 is TGTGCCAGCAGCTCCCAGTACGAGCAGTACTTC. Amino acids: CASSSQYEQYF.